This TCR beta chain was recovered during a study of shared clonotypes between healthy human individuals. Study summary: Donor composition was a couple of women and three men, aged 18 to 49.

None of the donors, who were healthy HIV-negative adults, had recently had acute infections or vaccinations. Produced via immunoSEQ multiplex PCR; TCRdb's table is partial and in-frame only. In the table there are roughly 520,000 clones, about 96% of which are singletons. Notes on this clone: Its antigen remains unknown. Distinct nucleotide sequences in the sample also encode this CDR3.

The germline V gene encodes CDR1 SGHDT and CDR2 YYEEEE. The germline V and J ends were trimmed by 2 bases and 3 bases, with 3 bases remaining between them. This CDR3 has 11 residues. Study findings and constraints: Clonotype sharing across a few donors was observed for about 4.8% of naive CD4 clonotypes.

This clonotype originated in a woman under 40 in good health. The sample was naive CD4+ T cells sorted from blood. The subset: CD45RA+ positively selected. The chain joins TRBV5-6 to TRBJ2-7, with D hard to call. Written as DNA, the CDR3 is TGTGCCAGCAGCTTAAACTACGAGCAGTACTTC. This codes for CASSLNYEQYF.